These T cell receptor beta chains were read from a single sample in a study of tumor-infiltrating lymphocytes in primary liver carcinoma. TCRdb reanalysed the multiplex PCR reads using MiXCR and keeps one entry per CDR3 protein. The sample carries 50,000 to 70,000 distinct CDR3 sequences, around 64% recorded once. The sample was liver tumor tissue from sampling region 2. These receptor sequences come from a man aged 40-49 years with primary liver carcinoma and hepatitis B virus infection. CDR3s include the opening cysteine and the closing phenylalanine or tryptophan. D genes are given only for firm matches. Clone size is stated in some rows and not others, as once, few, many or a class when expanded.

v_gene	d_gene	len	j_gene	abundance	CDR3nt	CDR3aa
TRBV28	TRBD1	14	TRBJ2-2	-	TGTGCCAGCGGCCTGACAGGGGGCACCGGGGGGCTGTTTTTT	CASGLTGGTGGLFF
TRBV10-3	-	15	TRBJ1-1	-	TGCGCCATTTCCACCGGGGGACATGAGAACACTGAGGCTTTCTTT	CAISTGGHENTEAFF
TRBV6-5	-	18	TRBJ1-6	few	TGTGCCAGTAGTTACTCGCCCTTCCAGTGGGGAGATAATTCACCCCTCCACTTT	CASSYSPFQWGDNSPLHF
TRBV29-1	TRBD1	13	TRBJ2-7	few	TGCAGCGGGGCACAGGGGGACCCCTACGAGCAGTACTTC	CSGAQGDPYEQYF
TRBV12-3/TRBV12-4	-	15	TRBJ1-5	-	TGTGCCCGCAGTTATGGGCAAGGATGCAATCAGCCCCAGCATTTT	CARSYGQGCNQPQHF
TRBV7-9	TRBD1	15	TRBJ2-7	many	TGTGCCAGCAGCGATACGGGACAGGGATTATCCGAGCAGTACTTC	CASSDTGQGLSEQYF
TRBV5-4	-	14	TRBJ2-5	-	TGTACCAGCAGCCTAGCACAGGTGGGGGAGACCCAATACTTC	CTSSLAQVGETQYF
TRBV12-3/TRBV12-4	-	16	TRBJ1-1	many	TGTGCCAGCAGCCTCGGAAGGGGGACGATGAACACTGAAGCTTTCTTT	CASSLGRGTMNTEAFF
TRBV6-5	-	13	TRBJ1-5	-	TGTGCCAGCAGGGTAACATGGGACCAGCCCCAGCATTTT	CASRVTWDQPQHF
TRBV18	-	13	TRBJ1-5	-	TGTGCCAGCTCACCAGCCCCCGATCAGCCCCAGCATTTT	CASSPAPDQPQHF
TRBV25-1	-	13	TRBJ2-1	once	TGTGTCAGCAGTGGGCAGATATACAATGAGCAGTTCTTC	CVSSGQIYNEQFF
TRBV29-1	TRBD1	16	TRBJ2-3	-	TGCAGCGTTGTTGTCACACAGGGGGCGAACAATCAGCCCCAGTATTTT	CSVVVTQGANNQPQYF
TRBV4-2	-	13	TRBJ2-1	medium-sized	TGTGCCAGCAGCCAAGCCCCGGTGAATGAGCAGTTCTTC	CASSQAPVNEQFF
TRBV4-3	TRBD2	16	TRBJ2-1	-	TGCGTCAGCAGCCCTGTGGGACTAGCGCTGAACAATGAGCAGTTCTTC	CVSSPVGLALNNEQFF
TRBV7-8	-	13	TRBJ2-7	-	TGTGCCAGCAACTCTGACTCCGCCTACGAGCAGTACTTC	CASNSDSAYEQYF
TRBV5-6	TRBD1	14	TRBJ2-7	few	TGTGCCAGCAGCTTGCAGGGGGTCGCCTACGAGCAGTACTTC	CASSLQGVAYEQYF
TRBV12-3/TRBV12-4	TRBD2	17	TRBJ2-3	-	TGTGCCAGCAGTCCGGGACTAGCGGGAGGGGCAGGAGATACACACTATTTT	CASSPGLAGGAGDTHYF
TRBV6-2/TRBV6-3	-	14	TRBJ1-5	-	TGTGCCAGCAGTTCCGGGGGAACCAATCAGCCCCAGCATTTT	CASSSGGTNQPQHF
TRBV5-4	TRBD2	16	TRBJ2-7	-	TGTGTCAGTAGCTTGGCGTTGACTAGCGAAACCTACGAGCAGTACTTC	CVSSLALTSETYEQYF
TRBV6-1	-	12	TRBJ1-1	-	TGTGCCACACAGGAGGTGAACAGTGAAGCTTTCTTT	CATQEVNSEAFF
TRBV11-2	-	14	TRBJ2-1	-	TGTGTCATCACCCAGTGGGGGCAGGGCAATGGGCAGTTCTTC	CVITQWGQGNGQFF
TRBV5-1	-	11	TRBJ2-5	many	TGCGCCAGCAGCTGGTTAGAGACCCAGTACTTC	CASSWLETQYF
TRBV6-5	TRBD1	15	TRBJ2-1	-	TGTGCCAGCACCTACCGTCCCGGGACAGGGTTGGAACAGTTCTTC	CASTYRPGTGLEQFF
TRBV4-2	TRBD2	18	TRBJ2-3	-	TGTGCCAGCAGCCGTGTGGCGCTTCTAGCGGGAGTGACAGATACGCAGTATTTT	CASSRVALLAGVTDTQYF
TRBV11-2	-	14	TRBJ2-1	-	TGTGCCAGCAGGGTGGCCAGCTCCTACAATGAGCAGTTCTTC	CASRVASSYNEQFF
TRBV11-2	TRBD1	16	TRBJ2-3	-	TGTGTCAACTGCTCAACCCTGTTACAGGGGGCAGATACGCAGTATTTT	CVNCSTLLQGADTQYF
TRBV12-3/TRBV12-4	TRBD1	15	TRBJ2-7	-	TGTGCAAGCAGTATGGGGACAGGGAGGTTCTACGAGCAGTACTTC	CASSMGTGRFYEQYF
TRBV29-1	-	16	TRBJ1-1	-	TGCAGCGTTTCGACCGGACGAGGGGCGTTTAGCACTGAAGCTTTCTTT	CSVSTGRGAFSTEAFF
TRBV7-8	-	14	TRBJ1-1	-	TGTGCCAGCAGCTCCGGACTGGGAGGGACTGAAGTTTTCTTT	CASSSGLGGTEVFF
TRBV6-5	TRBD1	13	TRBJ2-7	many	TGTGCCAGCAGGGGGACAGGCGAGTACGAGCAGTACTTC	CASRGTGEYEQYF
TRBV6-1	-	13	TRBJ2-7	-	TGTGCCAACAGTGTCGAGCGATCCTACGAGCAGTCCTTC	CANSVERSYEQSF
TRBV11-2	-	15	TRBJ2-5	few	TGTGCCAGCAGCCAAGCTCCTGGCGGGAAAGAGACCCAGTACTTC	CASSQAPGGKETQYF
TRBV9	TRBD1	12	TRBJ1-2	-	TGTGCCAGCAGCACGAACAGGGGCGGCTACACCTTC	CASSTNRGGYTF
TRBV6-2/TRBV6-3	-	15	TRBJ2-2	-	TGTGCCAGCGAATCTGGGAGAGGGCACACCGGGGAGCTGTTTTTT	CASESGRGHTGELFF
TRBV28	-	15	TRBJ1-5	-	TGTGCCCGCAGTTTATCTTGGGTGAGCTATCAGCCCCAGCATTTT	CARSLSWVSYQPQHF
TRBV5-4	-	13	TRBJ2-3	few	TGTGCCAGCAGCGAAACAGGGAGCGATACGCAGTATTTT	CASSETGSDTQYF
TRBV4-2	-	17	TRBJ1-1	-	TGTGTCAGCAGCCAAGAGTACGGACTGGGTTTTTGGACCGAAGCTTTCTTT	CVSSQEYGLGFWTEAFF
TRBV6-2/TRBV6-3	-	14	TRBJ2-4	-	TGTGCCAGCAATTTGGAACTAGCCAAAAACATTCAGTATTTC	CASNLELAKNIQYF
TRBV11-2	TRBD1	16	TRBJ2-5	-	TGTGCCAGCAACTTAACGGCAGGGGGCTCGAGGGAGACCCAGTACTTC	CASNLTAGGSRETQYF
TRBV10-2	-	11	TRBJ1-1	-	TGCGCCAGCAGTGAAGGGCACGAAGCTTTCTTT	CASSEGHEAFF
TRBV12-3/TRBV12-4	-	12	TRBJ1-1	-	TGTGCCAGCAGTCTAAAGATCGCTGAAGCTTTCTTT	CASSLKIAEAFF
TRBV6-6	TRBD2	14	TRBJ2-7	few	TGTACCAGCAGCATAGCGGGCTCGGCCTACGAGCAGTACTTC	CTSSIAGSAYEQYF
TRBV29-1	-	13	TRBJ2-1	many	TGCAGCGTTCTGGTATCGTCCGGGCATGAGCAGTTCTTC	CSVLVSSGHEQFF
TRBV5-4	TRBD2	16	TRBJ2-7	-	TGTGCCATCAGCGATCTGGGACTAGCGGGGGGCTACGAGCCGTACTTC	CAISDLGLAGGYEPYF
TRBV11-2	-	16	TRBJ2-1	-	TGTGCTGGCAGCTTAGATCCAGAGAGCTACTACAATGAGCAGTTCTTC	CAGSLDPESYYNEQFF